Listed below are T cell receptor beta chains from one sample, sequenced in a study of blood T cell repertoires in COVID-19. Assay: immunoSEQ multiplex PCR; the TCRdb copy retains only in-frame clones and omits some. The top ten hold roughly 7.9% of the sample, which has approximately 110,000 clones, around four fifths seen once. Sequenced material: peripheral blood. These receptors were taken from a man between 70 and 80 years old with acute or convalescent COVID-19. Both conserved end residues are part of each CDR3. The D gene is left open where the match is weak. Size values are once, few and many counts, or a class for expanded clones, and some rows have none.

cdr3_aa cdr3_nt d_call j_call clone_size v_call
CASFRRDETEAFF TGTGCCAGCTTTCGCAGGGATGAGACTGAAGCTTTCTTT - TRBJ1-1 - TRBV28
CASSRGQEETQYF TGTGCCAGCTCACGGGGACAGGAAGAGACCCAGTACTTC TRBD1 TRBJ2-5 - TRBV18
CASSLGTESNQPQHF TGTGCCAGCAGTTTAGGGACAGAAAGCAATCAGCCCCAGCATTTT TRBD1 TRBJ1-5 - TRBV27
CASSLEGQLNTEAFF TGCGCCAGCAGCTTGGAGGGACAGTTGAACACTGAAGCTTTCTTT TRBD1 TRBJ1-1 many TRBV5-1
CAGQTAGGNGYTF TGTGCCGGTCAAACTGCAGGGGGAAATGGCTACACCTTC TRBD1 TRBJ1-2 once TRBV30
CAWSVSWEGTQYF TGTGCCTGGAGCGTGAGTTGGGAGGGGACCCAGTACTTC TRBD2 TRBJ2-5 - TRBV30
CASSEDRRRRNNEKLFF TGTGCCAGCAGTGAAGACAGGCGGCGGCGAAATAATGAAAAACTGTTTTTT - TRBJ1-4 - TRBV6-4
CASSKGQLNTEAFF TGTGCCAGCAGTAAGGGACAGCTGAACACTGAAGCTTTCTTT TRBD1 TRBJ1-1 once TRBV6-5
CASSFLAGLEQYF TGTGCCAGCAGCTTTCTGGCCGGACTCGAGCAGTACTTC - TRBJ2-7 - TRBV5-6
CASLPGQQNTEAFF TGTGCCTCGTTACCGGGACAGCAAAACACTGAAGCTTTCTTT TRBD1 TRBJ1-1 - TRBV10-3
CASSIQTGGPYEQYF TGTGCCAGTAGTATTCAGACAGGGGGTCCCTACGAGCAGTACTTC TRBD1 TRBJ2-7 - TRBV19
CAISDRVRGNTEAFF TGTGCCATCAGTGACAGGGTGCGGGGGAACACTGAAGCTTTCTTT - TRBJ1-1 - TRBV10-3
CSVVRLAGEQFF TGCAGCGTTGTGCGACTAGCTGGAGAGCAGTTCTTC TRBD2 TRBJ2-1 - TRBV29-1
CASSGGSKNYGYTF TGCGCCAGTTCAGGGGGATCAAAGAACTATGGCTACACCTTC TRBD1 TRBJ1-2 few TRBV10-2
CASSLTTRGPGANVLTF TGCGCCAGCAGCTTGACTACAAGGGGCCCTGGGGCCAACGTCCTGACTTTC - TRBJ2-6 once TRBV5-1
CASSEIGQGAGDYGYTF TGTGCCAGCAGTGAAATCGGACAGGGGGCGGGCGACTATGGCTACACCTTC TRBD1 TRBJ1-2 - TRBV2